Following are 30 T cell receptor beta chains from one sample sequenced in a study of T cells after yellow fever vaccination. Using its own MiXCR run on the 5' RACE reads, TCRdb lists one record per CDR3 protein. Here the sample spans 620,000 or so distinct CDR3 sequences, about a sixth being singletons. The specimen comprised PBMCs, sampled about 5 days after the first yellow fever vaccination. These receptors were collected from a man aged 18-30 years who received the YFV17D yellow fever vaccine.

This chain joins TRBV29-1 and TRBJ1-1; possibly TRBD1 for D (6 bases). The germline CDR1 and CDR2 sequences are SQVTM and ANQGSEA. The CDR3 is 12 amino acids. The ends were cut back, 2 bases at V and 7 bases at J, with 11 bases in the middle. CDR3 sequence (DNA): TGCAGCGTTGAAAGGGGGGGATATGAAGCTTTCTTT. Its translation is CSVERGGYEAFF. Looking up the rest from reference TRBV29-1 and TRBJ1-1 gives the full variable domain: SAVISQKPSRDICQRGTSLTIQCQVDSQVTMMFWYRQQPGQSLTLIATANQGSEATYESGFVIDKFPISRPNLTFSTLTVSNMSPEDSSIYLCSVERGGYEAFFGQGTRLTVV.

The genes are TRBV7-2 and TRBJ2-7, with D unresolved. The length of the CDR3 is 16 residues. The germline CDR1 and CDR2 sequences are SGHTA and FQGNSA. The ends were cut back, 1 base at V and 2 bases at J, with 15 bases in the middle. DNA for the CDR3: TGTGCCAGCAGCTTAGGGAGACCAGCAGCCCCCTACGAGCAGTACTTC. Residues: CASSLGRPAAPYEQYF.

This clonotype was counted only a few times. V is TRBV6-1 and J is TRBJ1-5, with D hard to call. Germline CDR1 and CDR2: MNHNS and SASEGT. The V end lost 5 bases, the J end lost 3 bases, and 11 bases lay between the germline ends. This CDR3 contains 14 residues. The CDR3 region has the DNA TGTGCCAGCAGTATAAGTTATACCAATCAGCCCCAGCATTTT. Amino acids: CASSISYTNQPQHF.

V is TRBV12-3 or TRBV12-4 and J is TRBJ1-5; a possible D gene is TRBD1 (5 bases). There are 13 residues in the CDR3. V was pared by 5 bases and J by 6 bases, with 11 bases between. CDR3 sequence: CASSPDGAQPQHF. In nucleotides, the CDR3 is TGTGCCAGCAGTCCCGACGGGGCTCAGCCCCAGCATTTT.

Ten or more counts support this clonotype. This CDR3 reads CSASYRDRGNIQYF. For the CDR3, the DNA is TGCAGTGCTAGCTACCGGGACAGGGGAAACATTCAGTACTTC. The rearrangement joins TRBV20-1 to TRBJ2-4; TRBD1 matches at 10 bases. CDR1 and CDR2 (germline): DFQATT, SNEGSKA (reference sequence). This CDR3 comprises 14 residues. V lost 3 bases, J lost 6 bases, and 5 bases stayed unmatched.

This clonotype has just a few counts. The genes are TRBV12-3 or TRBV12-4 and TRBJ2-3, with TRBD1 as a possible D gene (6 bases). CDR3 length equals 17 residues. Between the trimmed V and J ends, which lost 5 bases and 5 bases, there was a span of 23 bases. The CDR3 protein is CASSQPGTNRALDTQYF. CDR3 nucleotide sequence: TGTGCCAGCAGTCAACCCGGGACAAACCGGGCTTTAGATACGCAGTATTTT.

V and J are TRBV4-1 and TRBJ2-2, with 8 bases identical to TRBD1. The CDR3 is 18 residues long. Germline trimming cut 1 base from V and 3 bases from J; bases unmatched to any gene: 10. Germline values: CDR1 MGHRA, CDR2 YSYEKL. The chain's CDR3 is CASSQGFWAGQDTGELFF. CDR3 nucleotides: TGCGCCAGCAGCCAAGGGTTTTGGGCGGGACAGGACACCGGGGAGCTGTTTTTT.

The table lists this clonotype with a few counts. This sequence joins TRBV20-1 and TRBJ2-7; 7 nucleotides match TRBD1. The CDR3 is 13 amino acids. Germline V lookup: CDR1 DFQATT, CDR2 SNEGSKA (reference sequence). V lost 6 bases to trimming and J lost 6 bases; unmatched junction nucleotides: 11. CDR3 loop: CSAPRQGLVEQYV. As DNA, the CDR3 is TGCAGTGCCCCGAGACAGGGTCTCGTCGAGCAGTACGTC.

This clonotype came up a few times. V gene TRBV3-1 combines with J gene TRBJ2-3; D is ambiguous. Deletions cut 2 bases from V and 6 bases from J, with 12 bases between. This CDR3 has 14 residues. CDR1 is LGHDT, CDR2 YNNKEL, per germline (reference sequence). CDR3 loop: CASSQRALQDTQYF. The CDR3 nucleotides are TGTGCCAGCAGCCAACGCGCCCTCCAGGATACGCAGTATTTT.

The chain carries TRBV30 and TRBJ2-7, with D unclear. CDR3 length equals 14 residues. Germline V CDR1 and CDR2: GTSNPN, SVGIG (reference sequence). The V end was cut by 1 base, the J end by 2 bases, with 12 bases between. The CDR3 sequence: CAWSASQHPYEQYF. CDR3 DNA: TGTGCCTGGAGTGCCTCCCAGCATCCCTACGAGCAGTACTTC.

V and J are TRBV2 and TRBJ2-3; D call uncertain. Looked up from germline, CDR1 is SNHLY and CDR2 is FYNNEI. The CDR3 is 13 amino acids. With 7 bases removed from V and 3 bases from J, the gap between germline ends came to 11 bases. The CDR3 reads CASTAFWTDTQYF. The CDR3 coding sequence is TGTGCCAGCACGGCGTTTTGGACAGATACGCAGTATTTT.

This clonotype was recorded at least ten times. V is TRBV6-1 and J is TRBJ2-1; the D gene is possibly TRBD2 (6 bases). The CDR3 totals 13 residues. V was shortened by 5 bases and J by 4 bases, with 9 bases between the two germline ends. Germline values: CDR1 MNHNS, CDR2 SASEGT. For the CDR3, the DNA is TGTGCCAGCAGTCCGGGACTTTACAATGAGCAGTTCTTC. This gives the protein CASSPGLYNEQFF.

The rearrangement joins TRBV6-2 or TRBV6-3 to TRBJ2-2, with 10 bases matching TRBD2. V lost 7 bases, J lost 1 base, and 6 bases stayed unmatched. This CDR3 spans 16 amino acids. CDR1 MNHEY and CDR2 SVGEGT come from the germline V gene. The CDR3 region has the DNA TGTGCCAGCACCCTAGCGGGGGCCTTGAACACCGGGGAGCTGTTTTTT. This encodes CASTLAGALNTGELFF.

This clonotype was counted at least ten times. The gene calls are TRBV6-1 and TRBJ2-5; D gene unclear. V was pared by 1 base and J by 4 bases, with 4 bases between. In germline, CDR1 is MNHNS, CDR2 SASEGT. This CDR3 spans 12 amino acids. This CDR3 is CASSEVGETQYF. The CDR3 DNA follows: TGTGCCAGCAGTGAAGTGGGAGAGACCCAGTACTTC.

This clonotype was detected only a few times. This chain joins TRBV2 and TRBJ2-7, with a tentative D call TRBD2 (5 bases). CDR1 is SNHLY, CDR2 FYNNEI, per germline. Trimming pared 6 bases from V and 7 bases from J, leaving 10 bases between. There are 11 residues in the CDR3. The CDR3 DNA is TGTGCCAGCAGATCCTCGGGGGAGCAGTACGTC. This sequence encodes CASRSSGEQYV.

The chain uses TRBV6-1 and TRBJ1-5; D gene uncertain. Germline values: CDR1 MNHNS, CDR2 SASEGT. Between the trimmed V and J ends, which lost 0 bases and 4 bases, there was a span of 10 bases. The CDR3 runs 15 residues. CDR3 sequence (DNA): TGTGCCAGCAGTGAAGCGGGCGGGCAAAATCAGCCCCAGCATTTT. The encoded protein is CASSEAGGQNQPQHF.

The chain recombines TRBV20-1 with TRBJ2-5, with D uncertain. This CDR3 is 13 amino acids long. Germline V gene sequence: CDR1 DFQATT, CDR2 SNEGSKA (reference sequence). Trimming stripped 2 bases from V and 5 bases from J, with 12 bases between. The DNA of the CDR3 is TGCAGTGCTAGAAATCCGGGCCCCGAGACCCAGTACTTC. Translation: CSARNPGPETQYF.

This clonotype occurred many times. This chain joins TRBV4-1 and TRBJ1-2; D may be TRBD1 (5 bases). The CDR3 is 16 residues long. The germline V gene encodes CDR1 MGHRA and CDR2 YSYEKL. With 3 bases removed from V and 3 bases from J, the gap between germline ends came to 17 bases. The DNA for the CDR3 is TGCGCCAGCAGCCACGTGGGACCAGGAGTATACTATGGCTACACCTTC. Translating gives CASSHVGPGVYYGYTF.

V and J are TRBV20-1 and TRBJ1-1, with D possibly matching TRBD1 (5 bases). Germline V CDR1 and CDR2: DFQATT, SNEGSKA (reference sequence). V lost 6 bases to trimming and J lost 6 bases, with 17 bases between them. This CDR3 comprises 13 residues. CDR3 loop: CSAKCSGIPEAFF. In DNA form, the CDR3 reads TGCAGTGCCAAATGTTCAGGGATCCCTGAAGCTTTCTTT.

In this sample, this clonotype turned up a few times. An end of the junction differs from the germline gene, which may be a read error. The chain has TRBV6-1 and TRBJ2-7; 12 nucleotides agree with TRBD2. Looked up from germline, CDR1 is MNHNS and CDR2 is SASEGT. This CDR3 comprises 15 residues. The CDR3 spells CASSASGGDRIERYF. The CDR3 DNA follows: TGTGCCAGCTCGGCTAGCGGGGGGGACCGAATCGAGCGGTACTTC.

This clonotype was observed a few times. The chain uses TRBV18 and TRBJ1-3, with D unclear. Germline CDR1 reads KGHSH; CDR2 reads LQKENI. Trimming pared 3 bases from V and 0 bases from J, leaving 9 bases between. The CDR3 is made up of 15 amino acids. The CDR3, as DNA: TGTGCCAGCTCACCGCCCGTTTCCTCTGGAAACACCATATATTTT. Translated: CASSPPVSSGNTIYF.

This CDR3 reads CASSPGGGRMNTEAFF. CDR3 in DNA: TGTGCCAGCAGCCCTGGAGGGGGCAGGATGAACACTGAAGCTTTCTTT. This rearrangement joins TRBV14 to TRBJ1-1; 7 positions agree with TRBD1. Germline lookup yields CDR1 SGHDN and CDR2 FVKESK. V shed 4 bases, J shed 0 bases, and the junction held 8 bases outside the gene matches. The CDR3 runs to 16 residues.

This clonotype has just a few counts. The chain recombines TRBV6-5 with TRBJ1-2; D unclear. CDR1 and CDR2 (germline): MNHEY, SVGAGI. V was cut by 3 bases and J by 5 bases, with 13 bases left in between. This CDR3 region has 14 residues. As DNA, the CDR3 is TGTGCCAGCAGTTATTTAGGGCCGGAATATGGCTACACCTTC. This gives the protein CASSYLGPEYGYTF.

This chain uses TRBV20-1 with TRBJ1-3; a weak D match, TRBD1 (6 bases). Between the trimmed V and J ends, which lost 6 bases and 0 bases, there was a span of 12 bases. The V gene's germline CDR1 is DFQATT and CDR2 SNEGSKA (reference sequence). CDR3 size: 14 residues. CDR3 nucleotide sequence: TGCAGTGCGTACAGGGTTGGCTCTGGAAACACCATATATTTT. Its protein is CSAYRVGSGNTIYF.

This clonotype was counted only a few times. The chain uses TRBV7-8 and TRBJ2-3; no definite D call. The CDR3 is 14 amino acids. CDR1 SGHVS and CDR2 FQNEAQ come from the germline V gene. Trimming removed 5 bases from V and 2 bases from J, with 11 bases in between. CDR3 coding DNA: TGTGCCAGCAGCGGTATCCTGGCCACAGATACGCAGTATTTT. As protein: CASSGILATDTQYF.

This clonotype has ten or more counts. The CDR3: CASSQDGTSGYNEQFF. CDR3 in DNA: TGTGCCAGCAGCCAAGATGGGACTAGCGGCTACAATGAGCAGTTCTTC. The gene calls are TRBV4-2 and TRBJ2-1; 11 bases agree with TRBD2. The CDR3 is made up of 16 amino acids. Germline V gene lookup returns CDR1 LGHNA and CDR2 YNFKEQ. V lost 0 bases, J lost 3 bases, and 1 base stayed unmatched.

This clonotype turned up a few times. CDR3 DNA: TGTGCCAGCTCACCAGGGGATAATTCACCCCTCCACTTT. It yields the protein CASSPGDNSPLHF. This chain uses TRBV18 with TRBJ1-6; no clear D. Trimming took off 2 bases at V and 5 bases at J, with 4 bases between the two ends. Per the germline V gene, CDR1 is KGHSH and CDR2 is LQKENI. The CDR3 covers 13 residues.

The table lists this clonotype with a few counts. This chain links TRBV10-3 with TRBJ2-5; D is uncertain. The germline V gene encodes CDR1 ENHRY and CDR2 SYGVKD. The CDR3 covers 12 residues. Trimming took 4 bases from V and 5 from J, leaving 8 bases between them. This CDR3 reads CAISVPGETQYF. The CDR3, as DNA: TGTGCCATCAGTGTTCCGGGTGAGACCCAGTACTTC.

The sample holds many counts of this clonotype. The chain joins TRBV4-2 to TRBJ2-4; no firm D call. Germline V gene data show CDR1 as LGHNA and CDR2 as YNFKEQ. This CDR3 is 14 amino acids long. Trimming pared 0 bases from V and 0 bases from J, leaving 3 bases between. The CDR3 DNA sequence: TGTGCCAGCAGCCAAGAACTAGCCAAAAACATTCAGTACTTC. Its translation is CASSQELAKNIQYF.

The rearrangement joins TRBV29-1 to TRBJ1-3; D ambiguous. The V gene's germline CDR1 is SQVTM and CDR2 ANQGSEA. V lost 3 bases to trimming and J lost 2 bases, with 8 bases between them. The CDR3 is 13 residues long. This CDR3 is CSVDVSPGNTIYF. Here the CDR3 DNA reads TGCAGCGTTGATGTCAGCCCTGGAAACACCATATATTTT.